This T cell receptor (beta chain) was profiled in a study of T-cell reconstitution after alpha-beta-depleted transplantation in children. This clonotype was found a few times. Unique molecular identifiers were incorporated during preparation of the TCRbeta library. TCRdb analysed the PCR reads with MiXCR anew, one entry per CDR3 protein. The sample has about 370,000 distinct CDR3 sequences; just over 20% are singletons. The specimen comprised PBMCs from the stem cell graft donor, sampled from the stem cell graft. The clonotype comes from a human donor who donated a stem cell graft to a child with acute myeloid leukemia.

The CDR3 bases are TGCAGTGCTAGAGTAGAGCGACAGGGTGAAAATCAGCCCCAGCATTTT. It yields the protein CSARVERQGENQPQHF. The rearrangement joins TRBV20-1 to TRBJ1-5, with 7 bases matching TRBD1. Germline V gene lookup returns CDR1 DFQATT and CDR2 SNEGSKA (reference sequence). V shed 1 base and J 4 bases; nucleotides not matched to a gene: 10. CDR3 length: 16 residues.